This T cell receptor beta chain was sequenced during a study of cytomegalovirus exposure and HLA in healthy donors. Germline CDR1 is SGHKS and CDR2 is YYEKEE (reference sequence). V was clipped by 4 bases and J by 9 bases, with 13 bases between them. This CDR3 has 13 residues. As concerns this clone: The antigen is not known.

Study-wide results and caveats: Later work associated 17,000 or so TCR beta sequences with HLA alleles at 0.05 false discovery rate.

A multiplex PCR was run with 60 Vbeta primers and 13 Jbeta primers. Method: immunoSEQ multiplex PCR; TCRdb's copy keeps in-frame clones and lacks some. The sample contains around 150,000 clones, 85% of which appear only once. The chain employs TRBV5-5 and TRBJ1-4, with TRBD1 as a possible D gene (6 bases). The TCR comes from a man younger than 30 in good health and CMV-seropositive. The sample consisted of PBMCs. CDR3 in amino acids: CASSLDRGQKLFF. The CDR3 coding sequence is TGTGCCAGCAGCCTGGACAGAGGGCAAAAACTGTTTTTT. Full variable domain (outside the CDR3, taken from reference TRBV5-5 and TRBJ1-4): DAGVTQSPTHLIKTRGQQVTLRCSPISGHKSVSWYQQVLGQGPQFIFQYYEKEERGRGNFPDRFSARQFPNYSSELNVNALLLGDSALYLCASSLDRGQKLFFGSGTQLSVL.